What follows is one T cell receptor beta chain and its context. This entry belongs to a study of control samples from healthy donors and cancer patients. Data came from immunoSEQ multiplex PCR; TCRdb stores just in-frame clones and leaves some out. Of about 98,000 clones in the sample, approximately 80% are singletons; the top ten hold 10% to 13%. This TCR was sampled from a woman aged 30 to 39 in good health. Sequenced input: blood.

CDR3 in DNA: TGTGCCATCAGTGGGGGCGGTAGTGACGAGCAGTACTTC. It specifies CAISGGGSDEQYF. This chain links TRBV10-3 with TRBJ2-7; TRBD1 might be the D (5 bases). Per the germline V gene, CDR1 is ENHRY and CDR2 is SYGVKD. Between the trimmed V and J ends, which lost 4 bases and 5 bases, there was a span of 12 bases. The CDR3 extends over 13 amino acids.